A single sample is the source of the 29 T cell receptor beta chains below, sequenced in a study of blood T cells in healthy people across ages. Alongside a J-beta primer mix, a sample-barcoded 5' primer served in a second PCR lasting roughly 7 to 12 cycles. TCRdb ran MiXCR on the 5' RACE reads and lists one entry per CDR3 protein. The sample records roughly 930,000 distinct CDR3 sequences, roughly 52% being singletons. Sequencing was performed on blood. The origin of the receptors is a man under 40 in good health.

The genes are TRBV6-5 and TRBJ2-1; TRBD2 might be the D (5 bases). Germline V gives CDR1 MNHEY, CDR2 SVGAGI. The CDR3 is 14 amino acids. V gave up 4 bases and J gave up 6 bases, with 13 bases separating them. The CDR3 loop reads CASSSAGLANEQFF. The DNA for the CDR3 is TGTGCCAGCAGTTCGGCCGGACTGGCCAATGAGCAGTTCTTC.

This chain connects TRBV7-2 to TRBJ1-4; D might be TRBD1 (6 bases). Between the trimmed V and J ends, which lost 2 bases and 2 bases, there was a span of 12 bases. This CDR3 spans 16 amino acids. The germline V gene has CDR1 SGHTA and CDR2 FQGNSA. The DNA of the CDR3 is TGTGCCAGCAGCTTATCACAGGGACCCACTAATGAAAAACTGTTTTTT. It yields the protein CASSLSQGPTNEKLFF.

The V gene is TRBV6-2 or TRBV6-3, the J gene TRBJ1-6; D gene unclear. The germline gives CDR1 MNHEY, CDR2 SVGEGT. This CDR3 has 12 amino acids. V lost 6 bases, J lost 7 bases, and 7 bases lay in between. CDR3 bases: TGTGCCAGCAGAAGCCCCAATTCACCCCTCCACTTT. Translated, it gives CASRSPNSPLHF.

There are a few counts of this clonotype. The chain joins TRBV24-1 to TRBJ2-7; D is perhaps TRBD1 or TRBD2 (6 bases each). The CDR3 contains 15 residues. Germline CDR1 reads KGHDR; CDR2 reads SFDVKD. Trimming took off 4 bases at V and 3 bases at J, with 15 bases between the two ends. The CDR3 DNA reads TGTGCCACCAGTGACTCAGGGAAGGGGGGCTACGAGCAGTACTTC. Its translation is CATSDSGKGGYEQYF.

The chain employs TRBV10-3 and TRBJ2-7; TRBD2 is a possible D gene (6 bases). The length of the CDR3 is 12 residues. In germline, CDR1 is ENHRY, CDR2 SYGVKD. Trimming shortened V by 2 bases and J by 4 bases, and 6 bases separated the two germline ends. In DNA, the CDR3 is TGTGCCATCAGTGAGGGGGGGTACGAGCAGTACTTC. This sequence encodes CAISEGGYEQYF.

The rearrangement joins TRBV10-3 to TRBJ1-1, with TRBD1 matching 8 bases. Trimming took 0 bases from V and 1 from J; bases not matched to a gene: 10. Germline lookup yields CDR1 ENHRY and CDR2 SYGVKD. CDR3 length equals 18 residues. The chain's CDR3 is CAISESGQGRGGNTEAFF. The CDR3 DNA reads TGTGCCATCAGTGAGTCTGGACAGGGTCGGGGTGGGAACACTGAAGCTTTCTTT.

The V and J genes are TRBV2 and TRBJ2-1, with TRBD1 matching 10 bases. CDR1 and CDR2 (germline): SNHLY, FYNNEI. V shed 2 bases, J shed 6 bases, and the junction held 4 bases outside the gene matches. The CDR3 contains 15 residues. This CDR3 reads CASSEMRDRGNEQFF. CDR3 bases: TGTGCCAGCAGTGAAATGAGGGACAGGGGCAATGAGCAGTTCTTC.

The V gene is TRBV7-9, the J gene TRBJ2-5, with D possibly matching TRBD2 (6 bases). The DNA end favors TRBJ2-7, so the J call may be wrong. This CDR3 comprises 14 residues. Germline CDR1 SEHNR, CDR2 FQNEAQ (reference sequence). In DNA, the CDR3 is TGTGCCAGCAGCTTAGCCCCTAGCGAATACGAGCAGTACTTC. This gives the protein CASSLAPSEYEQYF.

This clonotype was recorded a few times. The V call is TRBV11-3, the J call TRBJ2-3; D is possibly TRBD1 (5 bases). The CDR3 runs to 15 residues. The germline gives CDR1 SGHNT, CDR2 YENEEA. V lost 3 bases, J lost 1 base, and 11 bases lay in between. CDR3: CASSLRQWGTDTQYF. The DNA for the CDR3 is TGTGCCAGCAGCTTGCGACAGTGGGGCACAGATACGCAGTATTTT.

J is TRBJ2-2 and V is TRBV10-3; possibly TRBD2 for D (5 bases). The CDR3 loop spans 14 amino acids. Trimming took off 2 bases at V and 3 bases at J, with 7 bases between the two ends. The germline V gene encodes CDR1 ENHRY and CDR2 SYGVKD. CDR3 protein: CAISEPGDTGELFF. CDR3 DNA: TGTGCCATCAGTGAGCCCGGGGACACCGGGGAGCTGTTTTTT.

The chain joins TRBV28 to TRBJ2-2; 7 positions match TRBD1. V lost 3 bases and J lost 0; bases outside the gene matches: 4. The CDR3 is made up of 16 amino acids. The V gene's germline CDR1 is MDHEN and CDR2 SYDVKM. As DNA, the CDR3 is TGTGCCAGCAGTTTTGAGGACAGGACGAACACCGGGGAGCTGTTTTTT. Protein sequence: CASSFEDRTNTGELFF.

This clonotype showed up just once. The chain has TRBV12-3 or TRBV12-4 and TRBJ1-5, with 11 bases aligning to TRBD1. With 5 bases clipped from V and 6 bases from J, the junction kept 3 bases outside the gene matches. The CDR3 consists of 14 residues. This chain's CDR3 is CASSPGQGVQPQHF. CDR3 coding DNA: TGTGCCAGCAGTCCGGGACAGGGGGTTCAGCCCCAGCATTTT.

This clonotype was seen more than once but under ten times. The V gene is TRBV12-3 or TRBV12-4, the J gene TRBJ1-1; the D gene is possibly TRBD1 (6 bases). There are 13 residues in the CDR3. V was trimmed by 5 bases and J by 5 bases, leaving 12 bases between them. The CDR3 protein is CASSIGGLTEAFF. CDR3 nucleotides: TGTGCCAGCAGTATAGGGGGTTTGACTGAAGCTTTCTTT.

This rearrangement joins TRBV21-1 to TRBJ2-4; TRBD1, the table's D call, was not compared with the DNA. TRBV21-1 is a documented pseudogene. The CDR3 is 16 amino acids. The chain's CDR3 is CASSKALLGGGNIQYF. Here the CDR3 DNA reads TGTGCCAGCAGCAAAGCGCTTTTGGGGGGGGGAAACATTCAGTACTTC.

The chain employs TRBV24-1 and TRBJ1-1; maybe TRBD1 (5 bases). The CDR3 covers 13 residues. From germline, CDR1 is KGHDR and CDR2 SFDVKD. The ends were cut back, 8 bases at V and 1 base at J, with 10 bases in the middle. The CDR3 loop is CATMGTRNTEAFF. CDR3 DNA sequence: TGTGCCACCATGGGGACCCGGAACACTGAAGCTTTCTTT.

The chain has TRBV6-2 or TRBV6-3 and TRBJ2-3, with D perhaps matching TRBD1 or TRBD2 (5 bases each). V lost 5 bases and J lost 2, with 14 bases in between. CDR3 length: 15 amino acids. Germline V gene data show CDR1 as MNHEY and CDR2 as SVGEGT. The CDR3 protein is CASSDPGPNTDTQYF. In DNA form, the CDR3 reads TGTGCCAGCAGTGACCCGGGACCAAACACAGATACGCAGTATTTT.

CDR3 protein: CASSESGGTEQFF. For the CDR3, the DNA is TGTGCCAGCAGCGAGTCGGGGGGGACTGAGCAGTTCTTC. This sequence joins TRBV9 and TRBJ2-1; 8 bases match TRBD2. Germline CDR1 SGDLS, CDR2 YYNGEE. The CDR3 runs to 13 residues. The V and J ends lost 3 bases and 9 bases, in that order; junction bases with no gene match: 5.

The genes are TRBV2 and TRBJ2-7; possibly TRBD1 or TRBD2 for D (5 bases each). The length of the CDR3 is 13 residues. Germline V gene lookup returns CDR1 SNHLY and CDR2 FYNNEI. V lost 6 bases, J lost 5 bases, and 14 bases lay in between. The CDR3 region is CASSSLEGHEQYF. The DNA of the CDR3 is TGTGCCAGCAGCTCCTTAGAGGGACACGAGCAGTACTTC. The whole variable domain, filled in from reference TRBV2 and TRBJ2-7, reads EPEVTQTPSHQVTQMGQEVILRCVPISNHLYFYWYRQILGQKVEFLVSFYNNEISEKSEIFDDQFSVERPDGSNFTLKIRSTKLEDSAMYFCASSSLEGHEQYFGPGTRLTVT.

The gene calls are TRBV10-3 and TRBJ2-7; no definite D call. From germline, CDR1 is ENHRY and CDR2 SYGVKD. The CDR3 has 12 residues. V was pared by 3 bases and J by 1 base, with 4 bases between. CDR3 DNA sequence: TGTGCCATCAGTGAACAGTCCTACGAGCAGTACTTC. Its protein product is CAISEQSYEQYF.

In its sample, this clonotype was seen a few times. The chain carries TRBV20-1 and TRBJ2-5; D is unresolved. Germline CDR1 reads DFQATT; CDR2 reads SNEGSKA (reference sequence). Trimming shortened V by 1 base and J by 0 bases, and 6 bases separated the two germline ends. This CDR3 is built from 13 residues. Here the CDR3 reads CSARVPDQETQYF. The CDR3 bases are TGCAGTGCTAGAGTCCCAGACCAAGAGACCCAGTACTTC.

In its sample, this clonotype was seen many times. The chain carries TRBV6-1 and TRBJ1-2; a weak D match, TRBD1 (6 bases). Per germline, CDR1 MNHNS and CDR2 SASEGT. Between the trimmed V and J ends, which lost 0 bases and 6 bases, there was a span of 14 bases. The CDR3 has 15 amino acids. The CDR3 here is CASSEADRPGHGYTF. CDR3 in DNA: TGTGCCAGCAGTGAAGCGGACAGACCGGGCCATGGCTACACCTTC.

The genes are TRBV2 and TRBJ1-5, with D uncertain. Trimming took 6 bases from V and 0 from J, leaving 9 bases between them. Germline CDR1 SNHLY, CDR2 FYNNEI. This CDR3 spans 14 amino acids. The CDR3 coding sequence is TGTGCCAGCAGGGCGGGGAATAGCAATCAGCCCCAGCATTTT. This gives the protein CASRAGNSNQPQHF.

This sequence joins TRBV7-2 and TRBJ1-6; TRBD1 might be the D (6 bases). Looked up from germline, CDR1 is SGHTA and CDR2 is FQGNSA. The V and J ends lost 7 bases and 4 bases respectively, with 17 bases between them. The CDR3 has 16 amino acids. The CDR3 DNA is TGTGCCAGCACCATCGAGACAGGTTCTTATAATTCACCCCTCCACTTT. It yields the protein CASTIETGSYNSPLHF.

The CDR3 loop is CAISEPRTGDEQYF. The CDR3 DNA sequence: TGTGCCATCAGTGAGCCCAGGACAGGGGACGAGCAGTACTTC. This chain connects TRBV10-3 to TRBJ2-5; 9 bases line up with TRBD1. The last part of the DNA fits TRBJ2-7 better; the J call may be wrong. This CDR3 has 14 amino acids. Germline lookup yields CDR1 ENHRY and CDR2 SYGVKD.

The CDR3 nucleotides read TGTGCCAGCAGTGCGCGGAGGTGGGAGACCCAGTACTTC. It specifies CASSARRWETQYF. The chain employs TRBV2 and TRBJ2-5, with TRBD2 as a possible D gene (5 bases). V was clipped by 4 bases and J by 5 bases, with 11 bases between them. The CDR3 runs 13 residues. The germline V gene has CDR1 SNHLY and CDR2 FYNNEI. The whole variable domain, remainder taken from reference TRBV2 and TRBJ2-5, is EPEVTQTPSHQVTQMGQEVILRCVPISNHLYFYWYRQILGQKVEFLVSFYNNEISEKSEIFDDQFSVERPDGSNFTLKIRSTKLEDSAMYFCASSARRWETQYFGPGTRLLVL.

The CDR3 reads CASSFRAGHSEKLFF. The CDR3 coding sequence is TGTGCCAGCAGCTTTAGGGCAGGGCATTCTGAAAAACTGTTTTTT. The chain couples TRBV5-4 to TRBJ1-4; D may be TRBD1 (5 bases). Trimming removed 2 bases from V and 7 bases from J, with 15 bases in between. Germline assignment: CDR1 SGHNT and CDR2 YYREEE (reference sequence). The CDR3 loop spans 15 amino acids. Together with reference TRBV5-4 and TRBJ1-4, the CDR3 gives the full variable domain: ETGVTQSPTHLIKTRGQQVTLRCSSQSGHNTVSWYQQALGQGPQFIFQYYREEENGRGNFPPRFSGLQFPNYSSELNVNALELDDSALYLCASSFRAGHSEKLFFGSGTQLSVL.

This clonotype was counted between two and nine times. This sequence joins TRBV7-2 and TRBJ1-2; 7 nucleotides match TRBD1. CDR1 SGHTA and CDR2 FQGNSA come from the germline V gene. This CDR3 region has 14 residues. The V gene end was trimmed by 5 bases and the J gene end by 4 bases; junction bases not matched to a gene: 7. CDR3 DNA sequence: TGTGCCAGCAGCGATTCGGGACAGTCCTATGGCTACACCTTC. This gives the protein CASSDSGQSYGYTF.

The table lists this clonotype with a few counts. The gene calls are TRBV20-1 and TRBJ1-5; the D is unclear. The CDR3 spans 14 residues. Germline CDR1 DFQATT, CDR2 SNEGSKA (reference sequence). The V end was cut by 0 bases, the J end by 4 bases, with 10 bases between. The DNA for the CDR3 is TGCAGTGCTAGAGATCCGGGGAGGAATCAGCCCCAGCATTTT. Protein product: CSARDPGRNQPQHF.

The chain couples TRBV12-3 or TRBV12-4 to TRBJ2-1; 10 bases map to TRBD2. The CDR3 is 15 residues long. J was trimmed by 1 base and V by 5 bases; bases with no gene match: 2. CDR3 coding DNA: TGTGCCAGCAGTAAGGGACTAGCGTCCTACAATGAGCAGTTCTTC. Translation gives CASSKGLASYNEQFF.